This T cell receptor (beta chain) is drawn from a study of T cells in localized non-small cell lung cancer. Study-level results: Adjacent lung exhibited a median of 57 among the 100 most abundant tumor clones. Density of T cells in blood, when higher, went with longer overall survival. Sequence data derive from only one tumor region, so heterogeneity remains possible. Exceeding tumor, uninvolved adjacent lung had the highest T cell clonality.

The CDR3 length is 16 residues. V was clipped by 0 bases and J by 4 bases, with 15 bases between them. The germline V gene has CDR1 MNHGY and CDR2 SAAAGT. TCRdb's table, derived via immunoSEQ multiplex PCR, lists solely in-frame clones and lacks some. The sample lists about 3,700 clones; under 30% were seen once. This clone was counted only a few times. The antigen is unknown. The TCR originated in a woman between 40 and 69 years old with stage I lung adenocarcinoma. Sequencing used lung tumor tissue, obtained before any cancer treatment. The rearrangement joins TRBV6-8 to TRBJ1-1; D not certain. CDR3 DNA sequence: TGTGCCAGCAGTTACTCGACCTCAGGTTCGGGCACTGAAGCTTTCTTT. Translation gives CASSYSTSGSGTEAFF.